Here is one TCR beta chain with its context. The target antigen is unknown. Sequencing was performed with immunoSEQ multiplex PCR; in TCRdb, only in-frame clones are kept and a portion is missing. The profile shows fewer than 120,000 clones, roughly 92% of them singletons. V dropped 5 bases and J dropped 0 bases, with 14 bases sitting between them. This CDR3 contains 15 residues. CDR1 is SGHRS, CDR2 YFSETQ, per germline. These data come from a study of siplizumab effects on memory and regulatory T cells. Overall study results and limits: Researchers could not give a naive or memory phenotype to roughly 75-96% of proliferating CD4+ or CD8+ clones. Proliferating siplizumab-culture Treg suppressive function went unconfirmed. Major contributors to the alloresponse seemed to be naive T cells, which also appeared more diverse than memory cells.

Sequences were obtained from CD4+ T cells sorted from blood. The source of this sequence is a human donor in good health. The V call is TRBV5-1, the J call TRBJ1-1, with D hard to call. The CDR3 is CASRIGVSMNTEAFF. DNA of the CDR3: TGCGCCAGCAGGATCGGGGTAAGCATGAACACTGAAGCTTTCTTT.